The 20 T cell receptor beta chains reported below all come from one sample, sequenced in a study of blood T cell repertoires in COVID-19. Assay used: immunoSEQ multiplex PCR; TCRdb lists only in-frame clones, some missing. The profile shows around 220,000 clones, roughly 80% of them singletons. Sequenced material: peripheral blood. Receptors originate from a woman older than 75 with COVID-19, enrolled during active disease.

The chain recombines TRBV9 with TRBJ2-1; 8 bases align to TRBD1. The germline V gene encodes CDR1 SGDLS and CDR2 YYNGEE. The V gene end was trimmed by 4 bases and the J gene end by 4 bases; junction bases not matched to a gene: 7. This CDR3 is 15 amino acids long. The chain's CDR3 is CASSYRDRIYNEQFF. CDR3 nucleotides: TGTGCCAGCAGCTACCGGGACAGGATTTACAATGAGCAGTTCTTC.

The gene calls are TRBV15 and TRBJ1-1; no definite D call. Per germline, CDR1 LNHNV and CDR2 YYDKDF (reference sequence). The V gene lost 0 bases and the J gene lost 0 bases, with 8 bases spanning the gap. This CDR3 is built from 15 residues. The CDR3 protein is CATSRDQFMNTEAFF. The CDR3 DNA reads TGTGCCACCAGCAGAGACCAATTCATGAACACTGAAGCTTTCTTT. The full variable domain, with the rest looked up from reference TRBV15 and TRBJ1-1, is DAMVIQNPRYQVTQFGKPVTLSCSQTLNHNVMYWYQQKSSQAPKLLFHYYDKDFNNEADTPDNFQSRRPNTSFCFLDIRSPGLGDTAMYLCATSRDQFMNTEAFFGQGTRLTVV.

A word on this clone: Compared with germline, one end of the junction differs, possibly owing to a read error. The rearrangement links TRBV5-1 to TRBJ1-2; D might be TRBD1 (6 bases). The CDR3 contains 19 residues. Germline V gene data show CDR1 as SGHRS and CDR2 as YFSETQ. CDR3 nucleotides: TGCGCCAGCACCCTCGAGGGGGGGTCCAACGGTTTTTCTCCTCTATGGCTACACTTC. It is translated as CASTLEGGSNGFSPLWLHF.

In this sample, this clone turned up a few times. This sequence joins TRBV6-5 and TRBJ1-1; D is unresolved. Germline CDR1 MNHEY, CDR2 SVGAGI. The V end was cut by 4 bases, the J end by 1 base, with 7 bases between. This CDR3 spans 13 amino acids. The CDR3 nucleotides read TGTGCCAGCAGTTCCACACAGAACACTGAAGCTTTCTTT. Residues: CASSSTQNTEAFF.

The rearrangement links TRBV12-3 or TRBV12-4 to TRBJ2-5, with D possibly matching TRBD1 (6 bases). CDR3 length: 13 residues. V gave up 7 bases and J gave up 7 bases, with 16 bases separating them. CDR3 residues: CASNAGTYGTQYF. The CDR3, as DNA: TGTGCCAGCAATGCCGGGACATACGGGACCCAGTACTTC.

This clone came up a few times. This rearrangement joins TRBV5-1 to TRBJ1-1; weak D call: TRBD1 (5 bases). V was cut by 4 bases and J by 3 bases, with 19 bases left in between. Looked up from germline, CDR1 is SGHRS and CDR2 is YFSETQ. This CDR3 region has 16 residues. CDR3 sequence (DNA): TGCGCCAGCAGCCTCCAAGGACCGCCGGGGGACACTGAAGCTTTCTTT. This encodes CASSLQGPPGDTEAFF.

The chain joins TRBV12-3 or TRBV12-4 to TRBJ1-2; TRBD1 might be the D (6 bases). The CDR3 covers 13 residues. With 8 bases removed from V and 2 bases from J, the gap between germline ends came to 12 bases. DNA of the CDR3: TGTGCCAGCGGGCGGACAGCAAACTATGGCTACACCTTC. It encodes CASGRTANYGYTF.

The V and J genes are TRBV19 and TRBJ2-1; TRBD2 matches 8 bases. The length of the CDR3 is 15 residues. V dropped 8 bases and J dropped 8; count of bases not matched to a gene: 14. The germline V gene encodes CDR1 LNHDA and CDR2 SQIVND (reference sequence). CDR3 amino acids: CASAKGGAGGDEQFF. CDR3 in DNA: TGTGCCAGTGCCAAGGGAGGGGCGGGAGGTGATGAGCAGTTCTTC. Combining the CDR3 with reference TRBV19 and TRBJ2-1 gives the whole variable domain DGGITQSPKYLFRKEGQNVTLSCEQNLNHDAMYWYRQDPGQGLRLIYYSQIVNDFQKGDIAEGYSVSREKKESFPLTVTSAQKNPTAFYLCASAKGGAGGDEQFFGPGTRLTVL.

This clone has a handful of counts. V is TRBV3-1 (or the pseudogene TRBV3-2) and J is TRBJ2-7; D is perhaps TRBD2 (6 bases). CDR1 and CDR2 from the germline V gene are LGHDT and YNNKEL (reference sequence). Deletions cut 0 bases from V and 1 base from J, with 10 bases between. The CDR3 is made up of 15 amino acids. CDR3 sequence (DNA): TGTGCCAGCAGCCAAGATGGCGGGACTTCCTACGAGCAGTACTTC. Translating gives CASSQDGGTSYEQYF.

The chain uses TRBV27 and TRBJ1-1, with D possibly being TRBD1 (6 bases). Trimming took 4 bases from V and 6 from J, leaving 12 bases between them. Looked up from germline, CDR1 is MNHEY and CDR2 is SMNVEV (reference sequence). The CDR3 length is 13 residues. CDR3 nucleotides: TGTGCCAGCAGTTACAGGGTTTTCTCTGAAGCTTTCTTT. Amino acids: CASSYRVFSEAFF.

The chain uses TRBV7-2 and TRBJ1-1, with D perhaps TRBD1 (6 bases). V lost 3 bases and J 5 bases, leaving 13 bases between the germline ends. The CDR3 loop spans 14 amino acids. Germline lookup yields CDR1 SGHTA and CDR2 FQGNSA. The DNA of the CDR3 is TGTGCCAGCAGCTTCTTGGACAGTGCAACTGAAGCTTTCTTT. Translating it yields CASSFLDSATEAFF.

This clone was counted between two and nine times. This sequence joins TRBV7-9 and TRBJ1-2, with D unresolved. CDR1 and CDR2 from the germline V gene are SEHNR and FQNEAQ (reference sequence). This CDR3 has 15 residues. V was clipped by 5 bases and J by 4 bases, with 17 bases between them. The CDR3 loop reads CASSETTVSGYGYTF. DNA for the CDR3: TGTGCCAGCAGCGAAACAACGGTTTCGGGCTATGGCTACACCTTC.

The CDR3 DNA reads TGTGCCAGCAGGATCTCGGGGGCAGATACGCAGTATTTT. Encoded protein: CASRISGADTQYF. This chain connects TRBV5-4 to TRBJ2-3, with D perhaps TRBD2 (6 bases). The CDR3 covers 13 residues. With 5 bases removed from V and 4 bases from J, the gap between germline ends came to 11 bases. Germline CDR1 SGHNT, CDR2 YYREEE (reference sequence).

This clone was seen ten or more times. The CDR3 loop is CASSSTGTTYEQYF. In nucleotides, the CDR3 is TGTGCCAGCAGCTCTACAGGTACTACATACGAGCAGTACTTC. The gene calls are TRBV7-2 and TRBJ2-7; D perhaps matches TRBD1 (5 bases). The germline gives CDR1 SGHTA, CDR2 FQGNSA. The CDR3 runs to 14 residues. The V gene lost 4 bases and the J gene lost 4 bases, with 14 bases spanning the gap.

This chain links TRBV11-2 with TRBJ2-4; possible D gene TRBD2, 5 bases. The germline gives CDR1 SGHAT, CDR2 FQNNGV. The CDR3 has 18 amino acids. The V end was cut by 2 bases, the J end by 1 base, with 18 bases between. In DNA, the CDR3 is TGTGCCAGCAGCTTACTAGCTCGGTATTCTGGGGCCAAAAACATTCAGTACTTC. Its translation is CASSLLARYSGAKNIQYF.

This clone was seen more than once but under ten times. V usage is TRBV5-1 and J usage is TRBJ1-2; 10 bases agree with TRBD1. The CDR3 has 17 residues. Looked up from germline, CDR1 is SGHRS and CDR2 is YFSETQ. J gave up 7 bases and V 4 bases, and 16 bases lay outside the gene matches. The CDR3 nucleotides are TGCGCCAGCAGCCTGGGACAGGGGACCCCTAAAGAGGGTGGCTACACCTTC. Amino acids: CASSLGQGTPKEGGYTF.

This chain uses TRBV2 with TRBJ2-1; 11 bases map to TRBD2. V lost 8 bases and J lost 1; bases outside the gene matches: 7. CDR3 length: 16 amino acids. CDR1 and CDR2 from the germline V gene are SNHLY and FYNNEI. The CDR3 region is CASQRGLAASYNEQFF. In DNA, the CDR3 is TGTGCCAGCCAAAGGGGACTAGCGGCTTCCTACAATGAGCAGTTCTTC.

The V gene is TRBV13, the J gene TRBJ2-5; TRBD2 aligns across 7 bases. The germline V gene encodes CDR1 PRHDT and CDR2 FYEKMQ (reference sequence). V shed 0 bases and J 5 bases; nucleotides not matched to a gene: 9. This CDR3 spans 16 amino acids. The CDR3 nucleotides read TGTGCCAGCAGCTTAGGCCTTTGGGGAGGGCGGGAGACCCAGTACTTC. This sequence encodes CASSLGLWGGRETQYF.

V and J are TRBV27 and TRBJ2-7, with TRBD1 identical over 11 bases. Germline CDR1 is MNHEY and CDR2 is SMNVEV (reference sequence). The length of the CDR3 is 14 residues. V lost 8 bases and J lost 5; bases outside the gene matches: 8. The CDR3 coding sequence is TGTGCCAGCGGAAGGGACAGGGGGTTTCACGAGCAGTACTTC. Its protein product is CASGRDRGFHEQYF.

This CDR3 reads CAISQVWGDSGNTIYF. DNA of the CDR3: TGTGCCATCAGTCAAGTCTGGGGGGACTCTGGAAACACCATATATTTT. This rearrangement joins TRBV10-3 to TRBJ1-3; weak D call: TRBD1 (5 bases). This CDR3 has 16 residues. The V gene's germline CDR1 is ENHRY and CDR2 SYGVKD. Trimming shortened V by 5 bases and J by 0 bases, and 14 bases separated the two germline ends.